The 23 T cell receptor beta chains reported below all come from one sample, sequenced in a study of shared clonotypes between healthy human individuals (dated by TCRdb to 2020 to 2021). The method behind the library was the immunoSEQ multiplex PCR assay. TCRdb took over this immuneACCESS table, retaining in-frame rearrangements with V and J assigned. Such tables are incomplete; in checked studies, under half of the missing clones stem from an unresolved V gene, and the remainder is unexplained. The sample has about 2.4 million clones on record, 80% to 95% of them singletons. Jointly, the top ten make up around 0.37% of the sample. Input material: naive CD4+ T cells from PBMCs. This specimen's cell subset or site label, interpreted: CD45RA+ positively selected. The receptor set was obtained from a man between 18 and 35 years old in good health. Some clones in this sample may be carry-over from other donors' samples.

This clone was recorded only once. The V call is TRBV9, the J call TRBJ2-1; maybe TRBD1 (6 bases). The CDR3 loop spans 15 amino acids. Germline CDR1 reads SGDLS; CDR2 reads YYNGEE. Trimming took 0 bases from V and 8 from J, leaving 15 bases between them. CDR3 DNA sequence: TGTGCCAGCAGCGTAGATCAGGGGCCTTGGGATGAGCAGTTCTTC. As protein: CASSVDQGPWDEQFF.

The chain has TRBV27 and TRBJ2-7; 7 bases align to TRBD2. V lost 3 bases and J lost 4; bases outside the gene matches: 6. The CDR3 contains 14 residues. Germline CDR1 and CDR2: MNHEY and SMNVEV (reference sequence). The CDR3 sequence: CASSLVSGPYEQYF. CDR3 DNA: TGTGCCAGCAGTTTGGTTAGCGGGCCGTACGAGCAGTACTTC.

This clone was counted a single time. The chain carries TRBV30 and TRBJ2-7; possibly TRBD1 or TRBD2 for D (5 bases each). The CDR3 is made up of 12 amino acids. Germline V lookup: CDR1 GTSNPN, CDR2 SVGIG (reference sequence). Trimming removed 8 bases from V and 0 bases from J, with 11 bases in between. CDR3: CAGGPSSYEQYF. The CDR3 DNA is TGTGCCGGGGGTCCCAGCTCCTACGAGCAGTACTTC.

The rearrangement joins TRBV7-6 to TRBJ1-5; no firm D call. This CDR3 contains 14 residues. The V end lost 1 base, the J end lost 5 bases, and 9 bases lay between the germline ends. Looked up from germline, CDR1 is SGHVS and CDR2 is FNYEAQ. CDR3 bases: TGTGCCAGCAGCTTAGTACCGGACGATCAGCCCCAGCATTTT. Amino acid sequence: CASSLVPDDQPQHF.

The gene calls are TRBV7-9 and TRBJ1-2; no definite D call. The V gene's germline CDR1 is SEHNR and CDR2 FQNEAQ (reference sequence). This CDR3 is built from 14 residues. The ends were cut back, 1 base at V and 7 bases at J, with 13 bases in the middle. The CDR3 sequence: CASSLVPGKAGYTF. Written as DNA, the CDR3 is TGTGCCAGCAGCTTAGTCCCGGGGAAGGCTGGCTACACCTTC.

This chain links TRBV14 with TRBJ2-1, with a tentative D call TRBD1 (5 bases). The CDR3 sequence is 13 residues long. The V gene lost 3 bases and the J gene lost 6 bases, with 9 bases spanning the gap. Germline values: CDR1 SGHDN, CDR2 FVKESK. The CDR3: CASSQFRANEQFF. CDR3 nucleotides: TGTGCCAGCAGCCAGTTCAGGGCCAATGAGCAGTTCTTC. Drawing the rest from reference TRBV14 and TRBJ2-1, the complete variable domain is EAGVTQFPSHSVIEKGQTVTLRCDPISGHDNLYWYRRVMGKEIKFLLHFVKESKQDESGMPNNRFLAERTGGTYSTLKVQPAELEDSGVYFCASSQFRANEQFFGPGTRLTVL.

The rearrangement links TRBV28 to TRBJ1-3, with no clear D. V was clipped by 3 bases and J by 7 bases, with 13 bases between them. The CDR3 spans 14 residues. Germline CDR1 and CDR2: MDHEN and SYDVKM. The CDR3 bases are TGTGCCAGCAGTTTGAGTGTACTGCGGAACACCATATATTTT. Amino acid sequence: CASSLSVLRNTIYF.

The V call is TRBV19, the J call TRBJ2-3, with D possibly matching TRBD2 (6 bases). The CDR3 runs 16 residues. Germline V gene data show CDR1 as LNHDA and CDR2 as SQIVND (reference sequence). V was cut by 6 bases and J by 4 bases, with 20 bases left in between. The CDR3 DNA is TGTGCCAGTAGCCTGAATGCGGGACCCACGCCAGATACGCAGTATTTT. Protein: CASSLNAGPTPDTQYF.

This chain's CDR3 is CASQAGAHYEQYF. The CDR3 nucleotides read TGTGCCAGCCAGGCAGGGGCCCACTACGAGCAGTACTTC. V gene TRBV6-6 combines with J gene TRBJ2-7, with D possibly TRBD1 on 6 matching bases. The CDR3 runs 13 residues. From germline, CDR1 is MNHNY and CDR2 SVGAGI (reference sequence). V shed 8 bases and J shed 3 bases, with 14 bases lying between them.

The chain employs TRBV27 and TRBJ2-1; a weak D match, TRBD2 (6 bases). Per germline, CDR1 MNHEY and CDR2 SMNVEV (reference sequence). Between the trimmed V and J ends, which lost 6 bases and 7 bases, there was a span of 19 bases. The CDR3 contains 15 residues. The CDR3 DNA sequence: TGTGCCAGCAGCGGGCCCTCACTGGGGGGTAATGAGCAGTTCTTC. Amino acids: CASSGPSLGGNEQFF.

The J gene is TRBJ2-1, the V gene TRBV7-3; 10 bases align to TRBD2. V was pared by 3 bases and J by 1 base, with 9 bases of the junction left unmatched. The CDR3 length is 18 residues. The germline V gene has CDR1 SGHTA and CDR2 FQGTGA. CDR3 DNA: TGTGCCAGCAGCTTGAGACCTTCTAGCGGGGGATCCTACAATGAGCAGTTCTTC. It encodes CASSLRPSSGGSYNEQFF.

The rearrangement joins TRBV4-3 to TRBJ2-5; D remains unclear. CDR1 is LGHNA, CDR2 YSLEER, per germline. Trimming shortened V by 1 base and J by 0 bases, and 6 bases separated the two germline ends. The CDR3 is 14 residues long. As DNA, the CDR3 is TGCGCCAGCAGCCAAGGTCAGAACCAAGAGACCCAGTACTTC. It specifies CASSQGQNQETQYF.

The gene calls are TRBV10-3 and TRBJ1-5, with unresolved D. Trimming removed 9 bases at V and 2 bases at J, with 8 bases between. Per the germline V gene, CDR1 is ENHRY and CDR2 is SYGVKD. This CDR3 region has 12 residues. CDR3 bases: TGTGCCATGGGCGGGGGCAATCAGCCCCAGCATTTT. It is translated as CAMGGGNQPQHF.

The chain carries TRBV19 and TRBJ2-1; D is perhaps TRBD1 (5 bases). Germline CDR1 is LNHDA and CDR2 is SQIVND (reference sequence). This CDR3 contains 14 residues. V shed 8 bases and J shed 5 bases, with 16 bases lying between them. The CDR3 here is CASSLGNRHNEQFF. The CDR3 DNA is TGTGCCAGTTCCCTGGGTAACAGGCACAATGAGCAGTTCTTC.

This clone was seen just once. J is TRBJ1-5 and V is TRBV25-1; 11 bases are a match to TRBD1. Germline-derived CDR1 and CDR2 are MGHDK and SYGVNS. J lost 6 bases, V lost 1 base, and 8 bases had no gene match. There are 17 residues in the CDR3. The CDR3 DNA is TGTGCCAGCAGTGAATGTTTAGGACAGGGGGCTGTTCAGCCCCAGCATTTT. This sequence encodes CASSECLGQGAVQPQHF. The complete variable domain, with remaining parts taken from reference TRBV25-1 and TRBJ1-5, reads EADIYQTPRYLVIGTGKKITLECSQTMGHDKMYWYQQDPGMELHLIHYSYGVNSTEKGDLSSESTVSRIRTEHFPLTLESARPSHTSQYLCASSECLGQGAVQPQHFGDGTRLSIL.

This clone was recorded only once. The chain carries TRBV6-4 and TRBJ2-5, with D perhaps matching TRBD1 or TRBD2 (6 bases each). The CDR3 length is 13 residues. Germline loops: CDR1 MRHNA, CDR2 SNTAGT. The ends were cut back, 2 bases at V and 5 bases at J, with 9 bases in the middle. CDR3 residues: CASSDQGRETQYF. The CDR3 nucleotides are TGTGCCAGCAGTGACCAGGGGAGGGAGACCCAGTACTTC.

This chain joins TRBV28 and TRBJ1-2; possible D gene TRBD1, 5 bases. The germline V gene has CDR1 MDHEN and CDR2 SYDVKM. This CDR3 contains 14 residues. The V gene lost 6 bases and the J gene lost 2 bases, with 13 bases spanning the gap. The CDR3 loop reads CASRPLGQNYGYTF. The CDR3 bases are TGTGCCAGCAGACCCCTCGGACAAAACTATGGCTACACCTTC.

This clone showed up just once. The rearrangement joins TRBV25-1 to TRBJ2-2, with 8 bases lining up with TRBD1. V was clipped by 2 bases and J by 4 bases; unmatched bases: 3. Germline CDR1 is MGHDK and CDR2 is SYGVNS. The CDR3 sequence is 15 residues long. The DNA of the CDR3 is TGTGCCAGCAGTGAAACCAGGGGGCGCACCGGGGAGCTGTTTTTT. It specifies CASSETRGRTGELFF.

The chain links TRBV11-2 to TRBJ1-2, with D possibly matching TRBD1 (6 bases). Germline V gene lookup returns CDR1 SGHAT and CDR2 FQNNGV. Trimming cost V 0 bases and J 5 bases, with 13 bases left between them. CDR3 length: 15 amino acids. This chain's CDR3 is CASSLEWGAGYGYTF. Written as DNA, the CDR3 is TGTGCCAGCAGCTTAGAATGGGGGGCTGGGTATGGCTACACCTTC.

This chain uses TRBV28 with TRBJ2-7, with D possibly TRBD2 on 6 matching bases. This CDR3 comprises 13 residues. Deletions cut 5 bases from V and 10 bases from J, with 18 bases between. Germline CDR1 reads MDHEN; CDR2 reads SYDVKM. CDR3 in DNA: TGTGCCAGCAGTGGGGGTGGTGCGGGGTCACAGTACTTC. Its translation is CASSGGGAGSQYF.

The chain combines TRBV7-9 with TRBJ2-5; 8 positions match TRBD2. Germline CDR1 reads SEHNR; CDR2 reads FQNEAQ (reference sequence). This CDR3 has 14 amino acids. J lost 1 base, V lost 6 bases, and 4 bases had no gene match. CDR3 sequence: CASRAGGSQETQYF. The CDR3 DNA reads TGTGCCAGCAGGGCGGGGGGATCCCAAGAGACCCAGTACTTC.

The J gene is TRBJ1-2, the V gene TRBV6-5, with unresolved D. V gave up 5 bases and J gave up 3 bases, with 10 bases separating them. The CDR3 is made up of 13 amino acids. Germline CDR1 reads MNHEY; CDR2 reads SVGAGI. CDR3 protein: CASSTTIYYGYTF. In DNA form, the CDR3 reads TGTGCCAGCAGTACGACTATCTACTATGGCTACACCTTC.

This sequence joins TRBV5-1 and TRBJ2-5; no clear D. The CDR3 sequence is 14 residues long. V was pared by 0 bases and J by 2 bases, with 8 bases between. Germline V gene data show CDR1 as SGHRS and CDR2 as YFSETQ. The CDR3 loop reads CASSLETSQETQYF. CDR3 sequence (DNA): TGCGCCAGCAGCTTGGAAACATCACAAGAGACCCAGTACTTC. Variable domain in full (rest from reference TRBV5-1 and TRBJ2-5): KAGVTQTPRYLIKTRGQQVTLSCSPISGHRSVSWYQQTPGQGLQFLFEYFSETQRNKGNFPGRFSGRQFSNSRSEMNVSTLELGDSALYLCASSLETSQETQYFGPGTRLLVL.